The clone carrying this T cell receptor (beta chain) showed up just a few times. As an off-target read in a library built for alpha chains, this beta chain has a frequency of little significance. This specimen belongs to a study of spatial heterogeneity in lung cancer. A single record per CDR3 protein comes from TCRdb applying MiXCR to the 5' RACE reads. The sample has 95 or so distinct CDR3 sequences. CDR1 is LGHDT and CDR2 is YNNKEL in the germline V gene (reference sequence). J lost 4 bases, V lost 4 bases, and 7 bases had no gene match. This CDR3 is built from 15 residues. Time point denoted: sample taken at primary tumor resection. The donor population consisted of just over 70 patients with untreated, early-stage non-small cell lung cancer. Whole RNA, isolated from tumor, nontumor lung or frozen PBMC, was sequenced without prior sorting.

This chain links TRBV3-1 with TRBJ2-3; TRBD1 agrees at 8 bases. The receptor comes from a male donor with early-stage non-small cell lung cancer. The sample in question was normal lung tissue next to the tumor, obtained at surgery. The CDR3 reads CASSLPGGIADTQYF. In DNA form, the CDR3 reads TGTGCCAGCAGCCTTCCAGGGGGCATAGCAGATACGCAGTATTTT.